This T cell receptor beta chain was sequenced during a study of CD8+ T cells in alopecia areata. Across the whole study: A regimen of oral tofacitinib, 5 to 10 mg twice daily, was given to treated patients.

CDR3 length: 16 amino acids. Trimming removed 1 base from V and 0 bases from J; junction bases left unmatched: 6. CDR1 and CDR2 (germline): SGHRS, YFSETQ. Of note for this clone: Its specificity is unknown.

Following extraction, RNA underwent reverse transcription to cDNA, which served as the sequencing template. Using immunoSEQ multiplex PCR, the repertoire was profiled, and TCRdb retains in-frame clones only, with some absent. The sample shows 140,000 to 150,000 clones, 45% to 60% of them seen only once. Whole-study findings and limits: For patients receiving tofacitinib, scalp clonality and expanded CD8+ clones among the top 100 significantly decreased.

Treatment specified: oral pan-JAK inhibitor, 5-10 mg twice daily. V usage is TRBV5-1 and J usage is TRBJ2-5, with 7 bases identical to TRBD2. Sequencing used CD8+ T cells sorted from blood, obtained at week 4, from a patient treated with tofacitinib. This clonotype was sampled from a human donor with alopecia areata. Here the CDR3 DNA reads TGCGCCAGCAGCTTGTTCCGGGAGGCGTACCAAGAGACCCAGTACTTC. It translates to CASSLFREAYQETQYF.